This is a list of T cell receptor beta chains from one sample in a study of blood T cell repertoires in COVID-19. Some clones are missing from TCRdb's copy, which holds only in-frame ones; the method was immunoSEQ multiplex PCR. Here the sample spans some 150,000 clones, over 80% being singletons. The sample was PBMCs or T cells enriched from blood (not recorded which). These receptors were collected from a woman in her forties or fifties who had been exposed to COVID-19. Both conserved end residues are part of each CDR3. A D gene is named only where the DNA matches it firmly. Rows give clone size only sometimes, using once, few, many, or a class for an expanded clone.

J gene | V gene | clone size | D gene | CDR3 DNA | CDR3 protein
TRBJ1-2 | TRBV7-9 | . | . | TGTGCCAGCAGCTCACAGGGCGGGGGTTTAAGCTATGGCTACACCTTC | CASSSQGGGLSYGYTF
TRBJ1-1 | TRBV5-4 | . | TRBD1 | TGTGCCAGCAGCTTGGCAGGGGGGAACACTGAAGCTTTCTTT | CASSLAGGNTEAFF
TRBJ2-5 | TRBV24-1 | . | TRBD1 | TGTGCCACCAGTGCTGGGACAGGGGGCGCGGAGACCCAGTACTTC | CATSAGTGGAETQYF
TRBJ1-4 | TRBV24-1 | once | . | TGTGCCACCAGTGACCACAGCGGTGAAAAACTGTTTTTT | CATSDHSGEKLFF
TRBJ1-5 | TRBV30 | . | . | TGTGCCTGGAGTGTACAAGGAGGGTGGATATGGAATCAGCCCCAGCATTTT | CAWSVQGGWIWNQPQHF
TRBJ1-6 | TRBV6-6 | . | . | TGTGCCAGCACTCACCTCCACAGGGATTCACCCCTCCACTTT | CASTHLHRDSPLHF
TRBJ2-5 | TRBV9 | . | TRBD2 | TGTGCCAGCAGCGTCCGGGATGGGACCGGGGGGGAGACCCAGTACTTC | CASSVRDGTGGETQYF
TRBJ2-7 | TRBV3-1/TRBV3-2 | . | TRBD2 | TGTGCCAGCAGCCTGGACTTTGGCGGGGGGCTCGAGCAGTACTTC | CASSLDFGGGLEQYF
TRBJ1-1 | TRBV5-1 | . | . | TGCGCCAGCAGCTTGGTGGGCATAAACACTGAAGCTTTCTTT | CASSLVGINTEAFF
TRBJ2-2 | TRBV6-1 | . | . | TGTGCCAGCAGTGAAGCGGGGGGCGGGGAGCTGTTTTTT | CASSEAGGGELFF
TRBJ2-5 | TRBV28 | . | . | TGTGCCAGCAGCCTCCCGGTAGCCGGGGAGACCCAGTACTTC | CASSLPVAGETQYF
TRBJ2-1 | TRBV5-4 | . | TRBD1 | TGTGCCAGCAGCCCGGACAGGACTTCCTACAATGAGCAGTTCTTC | CASSPDRTSYNEQFF
TRBJ2-7 | TRBV6-6 | . | . | TGTGCCAGCAGTACCCCCCCGGTACCCTACGAGCAGTACTTC | CASSTPPVPYEQYF